The clone carrying this T cell receptor beta chain has just one count. Its antigen is not identified. The sample belongs to a study of cytomegalovirus exposure and HLA in healthy donors. For the study at large: Early release data held 80 million to 100 million unique TCRs from HLA-typed donors.

PCR used 60 Vbeta primers and 13 Jbeta primers. Generated by immunoSEQ multiplex PCR, the TCRdb table keeps only in-frame clones and is missing some. Of about 170,000 clones listed, around 78% are singletons. General study findings and limits: The CMV antigen specificity of a few CMV-associated chains was confirmed through in vitro analysis. Roughly uniform sequencing depth across donors was assumed, possibly incorrectly.

The CDR3 sequence is 12 residues long. Germline CDR1 is MDHEN and CDR2 is SYDVKM. Trimming took 10 bases from V and 8 from J, leaving 17 bases between them. J is TRBJ1-1 and V is TRBV28; no clear D. This sequence was found in a woman in her twenties or thirties in good health and CMV-seropositive. Material for sequencing was PBMCs. CDR3 sequence (DNA): TGTGCCACCGTTCGGGCAGCGGGGGAAGCTTTCTTT. Its protein is CATVRAAGEAFF.